This T cell receptor (beta chain) was documented in a study of T cell responses to AZD1222 COVID-19 vaccine. Sequencing was performed with immunoSEQ multiplex PCR; in TCRdb, only in-frame clones are kept and a portion is missing. The repertoire holds roughly 150,000 clones, with almost 90% as singletons. Findings and caveats of the study: A reported finding is that nearly half of spike-specific TCRs target unmutated variant regions. The donor cohort was predominantly white British with a female majority, and clonal diversity may have been underestimated.

V lost 3 bases, J lost 10 bases, and 16 bases lay in between. There are 15 residues in the CDR3. The germline CDR1 and CDR2 sequences are LNHDA and SQIVND (reference sequence). On this clone itself: Its target is not known.

This chain uses TRBV19 with TRBJ1-6, with D hard to call. The source material was peripheral blood, sampled on day 0 of AZD1222 vaccination. The sequence came from an adult in good health. The CDR3 DNA sequence: TGTGCCAGTAGTATGGGCCGTGGGAAGCGGTCACCCCTCCACTTT. Translated, it gives CASSMGRGKRSPLHF.